The 15 T cell receptor beta chains reported below all come from one sample, sequenced in a study of cytomegalovirus exposure and HLA in healthy donors (dated 2017 in TCRdb). The library was generated by the immunoSEQ multiplex PCR assay. The multiplex PCR relied on a mix of 60 forward primers for TCR Vbeta segments and 13 reverse primers for TCR Jbeta segments. TCRdb mirrors the immuneACCESS table, restricted to in-frame sequences. Some clones are absent from its copies; in checked studies, under half trace to an unresolved V gene, and the reason for the others is unknown. The table for this sample lists roughly 190,000 clones; around 90% of them were counted only once. The ten biggest clones cover 1.1% of the sample. The sample taken for sequencing was PBMCs. The receptors originated from a boy aged 2-15 years in good health and CMV-seronegative.

This clone showed up just once. V and J are TRBV29-1 and TRBJ1-2, with D hard to call. V lost 0 bases to trimming and J lost 4 bases, with 9 bases between them. Germline CDR1 is SQVTM and CDR2 is ANQGSEA. The CDR3 is made up of 13 amino acids. CDR3 DNA sequence: TGCAGCGTTGAAGATCTTTCCGGCTATGGCTACACCTTC. This translates into CSVEDLSGYGYTF.

This chain links TRBV30 with TRBJ2-1; maybe TRBD2 (5 bases). Germline CDR1 GTSNPN, CDR2 SVGIG (reference sequence). The V gene lost 2 bases and the J gene lost 6 bases, with 8 bases spanning the gap. This CDR3 has 12 residues. Written as DNA, the CDR3 is TGTGCCTGGAGTACTAGGATCAATGAGCAGTTCTTC. This codes for CAWSTRINEQFF.

In its sample, this clone was seen a few times. This chain joins TRBV5-6 and TRBJ1-3; D is unresolved. The germline CDR1 and CDR2 sequences are SGHDT and YYEEEE. The length of the CDR3 is 15 residues. V was clipped by 0 bases and J by 0 bases, with 7 bases between them. The CDR3 region has the DNA TGTGCCAGCAGCTTGGGGGCCCTCTCTGGAAACACCATATATTTT. This codes for CASSLGALSGNTIYF.

This clone was seen once. This chain links TRBV5-5 with TRBJ1-1; possibly TRBD1 for D (6 bases). The CDR3 length is 16 residues. The V gene's germline CDR1 is SGHKS and CDR2 YYEKEE (reference sequence). With 2 bases removed from V and 10 bases from J, the gap between germline ends came to 24 bases. The CDR3 is CASSFALDSAIKGAFF. CDR3 nucleotide sequence: TGTGCCAGCAGCTTTGCCCTGGACAGCGCGATAAAGGGAGCTTTCTTT.

The chain is built from TRBV11-3 and TRBJ2-7; D not resolved. The CDR3 spans 13 residues. Germline-derived CDR1 and CDR2 are SGHNT and YENEEA. The V gene lost 5 bases and the J gene lost 6 bases, with 14 bases spanning the gap. CDR3 sequence reads: CASSPQASREQYF. Written as DNA, the CDR3 is TGTGCCAGCAGCCCCCAGGCTTCCCGCGAGCAGTACTTC.

J is TRBJ2-1 and V is TRBV7-3; 13 bases match TRBD2. Germline V CDR1 and CDR2: SGHTA, FQGTGA. With 6 bases clipped from V and 4 bases from J, the junction kept 15 bases outside the gene matches. The CDR3 sequence is 19 residues long. The CDR3 protein is CASSLGLAGAPIPYNEQFF. The CDR3 coding sequence is TGTGCCAGCAGTTTAGGACTAGCGGGGGCCCCTATCCCTTACAATGAGCAGTTCTTC. Combining the CDR3 with reference TRBV7-3 and TRBJ2-1 gives the whole variable domain GAGVSQTPSNKVTEKGKYVELRCDPISGHTALYWYRQSLGQGPEFLIYFQGTGAADDSGLPNDRFFAVRPEGSVSTLKIQRTERGDSAVYLCASSLGLAGAPIPYNEQFFGPGTRLTVL.

The table lists this clone with a few counts. The CDR3 region has the DNA TGTGCCAACCACGACAGGGTAGGAGAAAAACTGTTTTTT. Translated, it gives CANHDRVGEKLFF. V gene TRBV6-5 combines with J gene TRBJ1-4, with 7 bases aligning to TRBD1. CDR1 and CDR2 (germline): MNHEY, SVGAGI. V trimming: 10 bases; J trimming: 8 bases; junction bases outside the gene matches: 10. The CDR3 runs 13 residues.

About this clone: Within the sample, other DNA sequences also encode this same CDR3. The genes are TRBV5-6 and TRBJ2-5, with D uncertain. The CDR3 covers 13 residues. The V end lost 0 bases, the J end lost 2 bases, and 5 bases lay between the germline ends. In germline, CDR1 is SGHDT, CDR2 YYEEEE. The CDR3 nucleotides read TGTGCCAGCAGCTTGGCCAGTCAAGAGACCCAGTACTTC. Its translation: CASSLASQETQYF.

This chain connects TRBV7-6 to TRBJ2-3, with 8 bases fitting TRBD1. The CDR3 length is 14 residues. The V gene end was trimmed by 5 bases and the J gene end by 5 bases; junction bases not matched to a gene: 6. From germline, CDR1 is SGHVS and CDR2 FNYEAQ. CDR3 nucleotides: TGTGCCAGCAGCGGGACAGGAGGACAAGATACGCAGTATTTT. Residues: CASSGTGGQDTQYF.

The V gene is TRBV4-1, the J gene TRBJ1-1; 7 bases match TRBD1. The V gene's germline CDR1 is MGHRA and CDR2 YSYEKL. Trimming removed 3 bases from V and 0 bases from J; junction bases left unmatched: 4. The CDR3 is made up of 15 amino acids. The CDR3 is CASSQRGQMNTEAFF. CDR3 in DNA: TGCGCCAGCAGCCAGCGGGGACAGATGAACACTGAAGCTTTCTTT.

Written as DNA, the CDR3 is TGTGCCAGCAGCTCCGACATCTACGAGCAGTACTTC. It translates to CASSSDIYEQYF. This sequence joins TRBV7-9 and TRBJ2-7, with unresolved D. The CDR3 consists of 12 residues. Germline V gives CDR1 SEHNR, CDR2 FQNEAQ (reference sequence). V lost 4 bases to trimming and J lost 3 bases, with 7 bases between them.

The V gene is TRBV6-6, the J gene TRBJ1-1, with D unclear. Germline V gene data show CDR1 as MNHNY and CDR2 as SVGAGI (reference sequence). Deletions cut 2 bases from V and 0 bases from J, with 7 bases between. The CDR3 sequence is 14 residues long. The CDR3: CASSYGQLNTEAFF. The CDR3 nucleotides are TGTGCCAGCAGTTACGGCCAGTTGAACACTGAAGCTTTCTTT.

This chain connects TRBV18 to TRBJ2-1; D remains ambiguous. V was pared by 2 bases and J by 10 bases, with 15 bases between. The germline gives CDR1 KGHSH, CDR2 LQKENI. The CDR3 sequence is 14 residues long. The CDR3 reads CASSPNAASPEQFF. The CDR3 DNA reads TGTGCCAGCTCACCAAATGCTGCCAGTCCAGAGCAGTTCTTC.

J is TRBJ1-6 and V is TRBV2; 8 bases line up with TRBD1. Germline V gives CDR1 SNHLY, CDR2 FYNNEI. The trim removed 5 bases at V and 9 bases at J, leaving 12 bases unmatched. This CDR3 spans 16 amino acids. The CDR3 reads CASSQAPPGGGSPLHF. CDR3 DNA: TGTGCCAGCAGTCAGGCCCCTCCAGGGGGCGGTTCACCCCTCCACTTT.

The chain employs TRBV19 and TRBJ1-1, with D unresolved. V lost 5 bases, J lost 4 bases, and 14 bases lay in between. Germline values: CDR1 LNHDA, CDR2 SQIVND (reference sequence). This CDR3 has 14 amino acids. The CDR3 spells CASSGLIRGTEAFF. The CDR3 DNA reads as TGTGCCAGTAGTGGTCTTATTCGGGGCACTGAAGCTTTCTTT.